Sequencing of this TCR beta chain was carried out in a study of T cell repertoires in cytomegalovirus infection. Overall study context: Indicated by public TCR beta signatures were CMV infection and matching HLA type. Notes on the study in general: Identification of carriers of CMV plus the relevant HLA was performed using cumulative public TCR beta family frequency. Across the ex vivo response, the dominant clonotypes were HLA-C-restricted CMV-specific TCR beta clonotypes.

This clonotype was counted at least ten times. Antigen: not known. TCRdb reprocessed the reads via MiXCR and lists one record per CDR3 protein. The sample records around 70,000 distinct CDR3 sequences, over 3.5% being singletons. Sequenced: PBMCs. This clonotype was obtained from a human donor in good health (CMV status not recorded). Some clones in this sample may be carry-over from other donors' samples.

The CDR3 DNA follows: TGTGCCAGCAGCTTAGCTTGGACAGGTAGCAATCAGCCCCAGCATTTT. Translating it yields CASSLAWTGSNQPQHF. The J gene is TRBJ1-5, the V gene TRBV7-2; 7 nucleotides line up with TRBD1. This CDR3 comprises 16 residues. Germline V gene lookup returns CDR1 SGHTA and CDR2 FQGNSA. J gave up 0 bases and V 0 bases, and 2 bases lay outside the gene matches.